Below, 13 T cell receptor beta chains from the same sample are listed, as sequenced in a study of Ad26.COV2.S vaccination and SARS-CoV-2 variants. Treatment reported: some 19 received Ad26.COV2.S at low or high dose, single or two shots; about 5 received placebo; per-sample allocation not given. Samples analyzed were those drawn on day 63 after the first vaccine or placebo injection. Some clones are missing from TCRdb's copy, which holds only in-frame ones; the method was immunoSEQ multiplex PCR. The repertoire consists of some 320,000 clones, with about 86% occurring once and the leading ten covering approximately 2%. Sample: peripheral blood, taken in a trial of Ad26.COV2.S vaccine versus placebo. Receptors originate from a person between 18 and 65 years old who received the Ad26.COV2.S COVID-19 vaccine or a placebo.

This chain joins TRBV5-1 and TRBJ2-3; 9 bases line up with TRBD2. In germline, CDR1 is SGHRS, CDR2 YFSETQ. Unmatched junction bases numbered 5, after V lost 4 bases and J lost 2 bases. CDR3 size: 15 residues. The CDR3 is CASSRAGGSTDTQYF. The CDR3 DNA reads TGCGCCAGCAGCCGGGCGGGGGGGTCCACAGATACGCAGTATTTT.

The rearrangement joins TRBV2 to TRBJ2-7, with 7 nucleotides matching TRBD1. The V gene's germline CDR1 is SNHLY and CDR2 FYNNEI. V shed 7 bases, J shed 2 bases, and the junction held 5 bases outside the gene matches. The CDR3 extends over 13 amino acids. In nucleotides, the CDR3 is TGTGCCAGCACCTCGACAGGGCCCTACGAGCAGTACTTC. Translation: CASTSTGPYEQYF.

The chain is built from TRBV19 and TRBJ1-1; D not certain. V dropped 10 bases and J dropped 3 bases, with 9 bases sitting between them. The CDR3 is made up of 11 amino acids. The germline V gene encodes CDR1 LNHDA and CDR2 SQIVND (reference sequence). CDR3 sequence: CANTGYTEAFF. The CDR3 region has the DNA TGTGCCAATACGGGGTACACTGAAGCTTTCTTT.

In DNA form, the CDR3 reads TGTGCCAGCAGCTTAGACCCCGTGCCCTTGGGAAAACTGTTTTTT. Translated, it gives CASSLDPVPLGKLFF. The chain carries TRBV11-2 and TRBJ1-4; D remains ambiguous. V lost 0 bases, J lost 10 bases, and 15 bases lay in between. This CDR3 is 15 amino acids long. The germline CDR1 and CDR2 sequences are SGHAT and FQNNGV.

This chain uses TRBV9 with TRBJ1-2; the D is unclear. This CDR3 spans 15 amino acids. V lost 3 bases and J 8 bases, leaving 20 bases between the germline ends. Germline CDR1 and CDR2: SGDLS and YYNGEE. CDR3 nucleotide sequence: TGTGCCAGCAGCGCCGGGATGGGGTTCCCTGCGGGCTACACCTTC. It is translated as CASSAGMGFPAGYTF.

CDR3: CASSSRTNMNTEAFF. The CDR3, as DNA: TGTGCCAGCAGCTCAAGGACCAACATGAACACTGAAGCTTTCTTT. V usage is TRBV9 and J usage is TRBJ1-1; D remains ambiguous. CDR1 and CDR2 from the germline V gene are SGDLS and YYNGEE. V lost 4 bases and J lost 0, with 13 bases in between. This CDR3 comprises 15 residues.

In this sample, this clone turned up a few times. The rearrangement joins TRBV29-1 to TRBJ2-1; 7 nucleotides align to TRBD1. Germline V gene data show CDR1 as SQVTM and CDR2 as ANQGSEA. The CDR3 consists of 13 residues. With 2 bases clipped from V and 9 bases from J, the junction kept 7 bases outside the gene matches. The CDR3 protein is CSVEQKGALEQFF. As DNA, the CDR3 is TGCAGCGTTGAACAAAAGGGGGCACTTGAGCAGTTCTTC.

The chain has TRBV5-6 and TRBJ2-1; 12 bases line up with TRBD2. Germline CDR1 is SGHDT and CDR2 is YYEEEE. The J segment lost 4 bases and the V segment lost 4 bases, leaving 3 bases of the junction unmatched. This CDR3 is built from 15 residues. The chain's CDR3 is CASSLTSGGYNEQFF. The CDR3 bases are TGTGCCAGCAGCCTGACTAGCGGGGGATACAATGAGCAGTTCTTC.

CDR3 residues: CASSYRLAGGYQETQYF. The CDR3 bases are TGTGCCAGCAGTTACAGACTAGCGGGGGGATACCAAGAGACCCAGTACTTC. This chain links TRBV6-2 or TRBV6-3 with TRBJ2-5; 13 nucleotides align to TRBD2. The germline V gene encodes CDR1 MNHEY and CDR2 SVGEGT. The CDR3 length is 17 residues. V lost 2 bases and J lost 0; bases outside the gene matches: 3.

The rearrangement joins TRBV25-1 to TRBJ1-2; a weak D match, TRBD1 (5 bases). Trimming stripped 5 bases from V and 2 bases from J, with 12 bases between. Germline CDR1 is MGHDK and CDR2 is SYGVNS. CDR3 length: 14 residues. The CDR3 DNA sequence: TGTGCCAGCAGTTTTGGAGGGGCAAACTATGGCTACACCTTC. It translates to CASSFGGANYGYTF.

The rearrangement links TRBV4-1 to TRBJ2-6; 11 positions agree with TRBD1. CDR1 is MGHRA and CDR2 is YSYEKL in the germline V gene. The trim removed 1 base at V and 1 base at J, leaving 6 bases unmatched. The CDR3 loop spans 19 amino acids. The CDR3 DNA follows: TGCGCCAGCAGCCAAGTACGGGACAGGGGGAGGTCTGGGGCCAACGTCCTGACTTTC. It yields the protein CASSQVRDRGRSGANVLTF.

This chain connects TRBV15 to TRBJ2-5; 9 bases match TRBD1. The CDR3 extends over 16 amino acids. The junction had 8 bases not matched to a gene; V was cut back by 2 bases and J by 4 bases. Germline V lookup: CDR1 LNHNV, CDR2 YYDKDF (reference sequence). CDR3: CATSRTGTGKTETQYF. The CDR3 coding sequence is TGTGCCACCAGCAGAACCGGGACAGGGAAGACAGAGACCCAGTACTTC.

The chain joins TRBV19 to TRBJ2-2; possible D gene TRBD2, 6 bases. Trimming took off 2 bases at V and 6 bases at J, with 7 bases between the two ends. CDR1 is LNHDA and CDR2 is SQIVND in the germline V gene (reference sequence). The CDR3 extends over 13 amino acids. Here the CDR3 reads CASSIWGAGELFF. CDR3 DNA sequence: TGTGCCAGTAGTATATGGGGGGCCGGGGAGCTGTTTTTT.